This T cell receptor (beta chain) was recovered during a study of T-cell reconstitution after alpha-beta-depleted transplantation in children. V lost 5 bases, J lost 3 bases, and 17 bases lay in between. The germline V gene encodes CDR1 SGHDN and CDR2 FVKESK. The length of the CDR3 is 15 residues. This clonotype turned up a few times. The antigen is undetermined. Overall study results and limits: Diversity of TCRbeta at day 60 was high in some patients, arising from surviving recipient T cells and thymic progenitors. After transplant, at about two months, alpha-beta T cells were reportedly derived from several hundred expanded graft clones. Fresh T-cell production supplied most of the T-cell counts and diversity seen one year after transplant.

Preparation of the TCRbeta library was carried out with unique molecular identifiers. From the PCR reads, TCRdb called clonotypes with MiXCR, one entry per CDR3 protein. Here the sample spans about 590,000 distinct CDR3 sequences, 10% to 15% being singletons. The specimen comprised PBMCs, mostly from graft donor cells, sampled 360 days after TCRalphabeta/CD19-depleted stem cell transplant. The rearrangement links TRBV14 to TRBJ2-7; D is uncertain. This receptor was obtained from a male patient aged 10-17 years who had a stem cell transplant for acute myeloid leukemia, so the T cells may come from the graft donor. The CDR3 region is CASSEPGPGLYEQYF. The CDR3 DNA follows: TGTGCCAGCAGCGAGCCGGGCCCAGGTCTCTACGAGCAGTACTTC.